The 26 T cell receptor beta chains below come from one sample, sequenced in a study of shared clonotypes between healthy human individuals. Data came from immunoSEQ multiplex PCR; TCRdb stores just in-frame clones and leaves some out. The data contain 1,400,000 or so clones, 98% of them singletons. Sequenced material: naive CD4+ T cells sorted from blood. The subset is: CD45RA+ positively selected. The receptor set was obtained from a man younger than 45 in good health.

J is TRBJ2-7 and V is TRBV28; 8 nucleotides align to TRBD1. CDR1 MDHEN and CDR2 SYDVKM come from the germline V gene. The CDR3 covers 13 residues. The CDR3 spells CASSLGGQAKAVV. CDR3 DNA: TGTGCCAGCAGTTTAGGGGGACAGGCAAAAGCGGTGGTC.

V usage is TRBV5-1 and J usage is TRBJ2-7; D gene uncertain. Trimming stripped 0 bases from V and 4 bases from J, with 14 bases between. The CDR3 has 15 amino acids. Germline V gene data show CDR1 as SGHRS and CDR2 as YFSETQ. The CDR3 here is CASSLGGVVGYEQYF. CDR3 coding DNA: TGCGCCAGCAGCTTGGGTGGGGTGGTCGGGTACGAGCAGTACTTC.

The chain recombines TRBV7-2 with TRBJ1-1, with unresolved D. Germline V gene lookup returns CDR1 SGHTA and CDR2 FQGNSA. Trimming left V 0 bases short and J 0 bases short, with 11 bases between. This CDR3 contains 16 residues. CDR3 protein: CASSLAYQRMNTEAFF. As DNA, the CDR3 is TGTGCCAGCAGCTTAGCATACCAGAGGATGAACACTGAAGCTTTCTTT.

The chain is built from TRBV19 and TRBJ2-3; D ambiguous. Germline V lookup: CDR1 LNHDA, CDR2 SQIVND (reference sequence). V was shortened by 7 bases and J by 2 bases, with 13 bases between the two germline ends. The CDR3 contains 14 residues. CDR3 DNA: TGTGCCAGTAAGTTAGCAGTTTACACAGATACGCAGTATTTT. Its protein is CASKLAVYTDTQYF.

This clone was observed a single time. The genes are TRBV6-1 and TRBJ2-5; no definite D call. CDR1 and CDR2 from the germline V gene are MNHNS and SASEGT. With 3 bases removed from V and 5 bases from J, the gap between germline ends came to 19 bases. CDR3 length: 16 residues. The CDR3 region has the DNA TGTGCCAGCAGTGACGGTTCCGGCCCACCGCGGGAGACCCAGTACTTC. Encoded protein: CASSDGSGPPRETQYF.

DNA for the CDR3: TGCGCCAGCAGCCAACCGGGACAGGGGGCCTACGAGCAGTACTTC. It is translated as CASSQPGQGAYEQYF. The chain couples TRBV4-1 to TRBJ2-7, with TRBD1 identical over 11 bases. Germline V gene sequence: CDR1 MGHRA, CDR2 YSYEKL. V lost 2 bases to trimming and J lost 2 bases; unmatched junction nucleotides: 2. CDR3 length: 15 amino acids.

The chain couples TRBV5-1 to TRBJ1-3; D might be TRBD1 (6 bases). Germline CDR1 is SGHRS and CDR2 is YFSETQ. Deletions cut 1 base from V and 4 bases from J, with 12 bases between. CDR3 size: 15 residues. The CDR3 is CASSLTGPQGNTIYF. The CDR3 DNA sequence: TGCGCCAGCAGCTTGACAGGGCCCCAAGGAAACACCATATATTTT. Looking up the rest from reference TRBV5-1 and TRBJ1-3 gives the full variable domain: KAGVTQTPRYLIKTRGQQVTLSCSPISGHRSVSWYQQTPGQGLQFLFEYFSETQRNKGNFPGRFSGRQFSNSRSEMNVSTLELGDSALYLCASSLTGPQGNTIYFGEGSWLTVV.

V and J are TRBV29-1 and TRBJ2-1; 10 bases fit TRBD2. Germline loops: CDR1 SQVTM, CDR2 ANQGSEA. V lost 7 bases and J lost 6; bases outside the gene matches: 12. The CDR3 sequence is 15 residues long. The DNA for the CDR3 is TGCAGCGGGATCCCTAGCGGGAGCTTAGGCAATGAGCAGTTCTTC. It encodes CSGIPSGSLGNEQFF.

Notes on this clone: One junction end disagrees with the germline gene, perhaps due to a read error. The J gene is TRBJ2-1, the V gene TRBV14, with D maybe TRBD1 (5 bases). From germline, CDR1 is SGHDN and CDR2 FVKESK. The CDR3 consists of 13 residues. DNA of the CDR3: TGTGCCAGCAGCCCCGACCTAGACAGTCTAAAGATCTTC. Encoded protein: CASSPDLDSLKIF.

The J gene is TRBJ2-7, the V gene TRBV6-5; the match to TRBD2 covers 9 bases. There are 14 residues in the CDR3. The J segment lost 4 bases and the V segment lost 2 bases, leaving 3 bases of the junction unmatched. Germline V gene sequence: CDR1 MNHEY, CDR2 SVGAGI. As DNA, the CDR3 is TGTGCCAGCAGTTACGCTAGCGGGGAGTACGAGCAGTACTTC. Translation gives CASSYASGEYEQYF.

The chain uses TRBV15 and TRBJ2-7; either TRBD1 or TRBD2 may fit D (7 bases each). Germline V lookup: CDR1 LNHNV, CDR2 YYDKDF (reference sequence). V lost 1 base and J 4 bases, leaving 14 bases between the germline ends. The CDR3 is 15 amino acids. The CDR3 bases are TGTGCCACCAGCAGAGGGACAGGACTAGGGTACGAGCAGTACTTC. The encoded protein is CATSRGTGLGYEQYF.

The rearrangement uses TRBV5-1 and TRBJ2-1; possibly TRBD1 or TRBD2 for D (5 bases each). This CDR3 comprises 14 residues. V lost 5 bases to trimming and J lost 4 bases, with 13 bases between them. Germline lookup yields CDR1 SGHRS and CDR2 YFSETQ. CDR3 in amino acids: CASSVDWGYNEQFF. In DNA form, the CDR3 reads TGCGCCAGCAGTGTAGACTGGGGGTACAATGAGCAGTTCTTC.

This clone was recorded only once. For the CDR3, the DNA is TGTGCCAGCAGTTACTCGGGACAGGGGAAGAACACTGAAGCTTTCTTT. Protein product: CASSYSGQGKNTEAFF. The rearrangement joins TRBV6-6 to TRBJ1-1; TRBD1 aligns across 10 bases. Germline lookup yields CDR1 MNHNY and CDR2 SVGAGI (reference sequence). The V gene end was trimmed by 0 bases and the J gene end by 1 base; junction bases not matched to a gene: 2. This CDR3 comprises 16 residues.

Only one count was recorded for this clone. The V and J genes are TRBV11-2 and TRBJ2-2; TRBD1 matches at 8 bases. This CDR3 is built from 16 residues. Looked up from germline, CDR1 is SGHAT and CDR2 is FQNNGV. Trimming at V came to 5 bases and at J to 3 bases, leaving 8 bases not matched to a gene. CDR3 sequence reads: CASSPRTGLDTGELFF. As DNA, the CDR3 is TGTGCCAGCAGCCCCCGGACAGGGTTGGACACCGGGGAGCTGTTTTTT.

The CDR3 spells CASSRPEDNLHTDTQYF. Written as DNA, the CDR3 is TGTGCCAGCAGCCGCCCTGAGGACAACCTTCACACAGATACGCAGTATTTT. The gene calls are TRBV7-2 and TRBJ2-3; D might be TRBD1 (5 bases). This CDR3 has 17 residues. Trimming left V 5 bases short and J 2 bases short, with 20 bases between. Germline loops: CDR1 SGHTA, CDR2 FQGNSA.

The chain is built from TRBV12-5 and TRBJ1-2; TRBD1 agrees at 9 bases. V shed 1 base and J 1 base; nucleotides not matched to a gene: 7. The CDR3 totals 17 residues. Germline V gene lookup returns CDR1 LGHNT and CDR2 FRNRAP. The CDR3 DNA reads TGTGCTAGTGGTTTGGGCTTACGGACAGGGGATAACTATGGCTACACCTTC. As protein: CASGLGLRTGDNYGYTF.

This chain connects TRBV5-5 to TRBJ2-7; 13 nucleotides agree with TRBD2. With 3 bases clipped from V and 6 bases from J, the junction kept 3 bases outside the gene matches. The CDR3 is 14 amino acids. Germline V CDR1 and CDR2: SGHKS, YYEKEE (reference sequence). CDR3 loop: CASSWGTSGTEQYF. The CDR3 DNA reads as TGTGCCAGCAGCTGGGGGACTAGCGGGACCGAGCAGTACTTC.

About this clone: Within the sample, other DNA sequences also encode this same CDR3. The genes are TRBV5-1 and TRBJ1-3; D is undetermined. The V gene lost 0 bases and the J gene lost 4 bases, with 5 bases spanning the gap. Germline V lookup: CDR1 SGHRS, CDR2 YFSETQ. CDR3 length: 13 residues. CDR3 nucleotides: TGCGCCAGCAGCTTGGAAGCGGGAAACACCATATATTTT. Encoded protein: CASSLEAGNTIYF.

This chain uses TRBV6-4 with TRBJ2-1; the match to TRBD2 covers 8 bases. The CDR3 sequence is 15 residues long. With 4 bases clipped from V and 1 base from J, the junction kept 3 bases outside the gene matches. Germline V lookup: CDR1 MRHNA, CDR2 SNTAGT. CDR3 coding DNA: TGTGCCAGCAGTGCCAGCGGGGGATCCTACAATGAGCAGTTCTTC. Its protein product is CASSASGGSYNEQFF.

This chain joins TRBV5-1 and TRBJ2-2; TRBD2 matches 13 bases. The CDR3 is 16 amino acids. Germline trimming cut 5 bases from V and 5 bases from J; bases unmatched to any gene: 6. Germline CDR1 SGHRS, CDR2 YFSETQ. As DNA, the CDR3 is TGCGCCAGCAGAAATGGACTAGCGGGAGTGACCGGGGAGCTGTTTTTT. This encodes CASRNGLAGVTGELFF.

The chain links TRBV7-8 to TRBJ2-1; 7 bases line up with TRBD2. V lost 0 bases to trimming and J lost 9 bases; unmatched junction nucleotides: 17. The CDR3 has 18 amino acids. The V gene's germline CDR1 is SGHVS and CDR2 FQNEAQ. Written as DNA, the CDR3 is TGTGCCAGCAGCTTAGCCTTTCGGTCGGGAGGAGGTCAGATTGAGCAGTTCTTC. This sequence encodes CASSLAFRSGGGQIEQFF.

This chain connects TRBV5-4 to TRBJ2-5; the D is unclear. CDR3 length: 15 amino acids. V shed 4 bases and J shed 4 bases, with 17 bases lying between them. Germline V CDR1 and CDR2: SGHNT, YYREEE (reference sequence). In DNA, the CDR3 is TGTGCCAGCAGCGCGCCTGAGAGACCAGGAGAGACCCAGTACTTC. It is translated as CASSAPERPGETQYF.

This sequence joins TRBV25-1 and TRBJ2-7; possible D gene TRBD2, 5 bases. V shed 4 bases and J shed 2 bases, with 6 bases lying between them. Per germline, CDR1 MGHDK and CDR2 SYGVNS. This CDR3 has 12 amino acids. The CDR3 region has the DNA TGTGCCAGCAGTGGTAGCGCCTACGAGCAGTACTTC. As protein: CASSGSAYEQYF.

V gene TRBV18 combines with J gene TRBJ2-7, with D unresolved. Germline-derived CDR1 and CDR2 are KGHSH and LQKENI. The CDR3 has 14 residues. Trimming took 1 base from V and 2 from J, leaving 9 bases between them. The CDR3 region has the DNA TGTGCCAGCTCACCACGGTTAACAGCCTACGAGCAGTACTTC. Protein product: CASSPRLTAYEQYF.

The DNA of the CDR3 is TGCGCCAGCAGCAAGGGACAGGGGCAAGAGACCCAGTACTTC. Its protein is CASSKGQGQETQYF. The V and J genes are TRBV5-1 and TRBJ2-5; 10 positions match TRBD1. This CDR3 region has 14 residues. Trimming took 4 bases from V and 2 from J; bases not matched to a gene: 2. Germline CDR1 reads SGHRS; CDR2 reads YFSETQ.

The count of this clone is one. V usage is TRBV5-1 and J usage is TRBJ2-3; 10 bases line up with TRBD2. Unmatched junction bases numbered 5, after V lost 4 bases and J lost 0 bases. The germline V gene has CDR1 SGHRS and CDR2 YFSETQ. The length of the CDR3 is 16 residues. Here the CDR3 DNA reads TGCGCCAGCAGCCCTACGACTAGCGGGAGCACAGATACGCAGTATTTT. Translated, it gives CASSPTTSGSTDTQYF.